The next 22 T cell receptor beta chains were all read from a single sample in a study of PD-1 blockade in classical Hodgkin lymphoma. Each of the patients experienced relapse following autologous stem cell transplantation, and their brentuximab vedotin exposure differed. Sequencing was performed with immunoSEQ multiplex PCR; in TCRdb, only in-frame clones are kept and a portion is missing. The table has about 58,000 clones, under 95% seen once. Specimen: peripheral blood mononuclear cells (PBMCs), collected before the second cycle of nivolumab. These receptors all stem from a human donor with classical Hodgkin lymphoma.

This clone was recorded only once. This chain uses TRBV28 with TRBJ1-2, with 9 bases matching TRBD1. CDR1 and CDR2 (germline): MDHEN, SYDVKM. J was trimmed by 3 bases and V by 6 bases; bases with no gene match: 5. The CDR3 length is 14 residues. CDR3 region: CASSWGQGDYGYTF. The CDR3 DNA reads as TGTGCCAGCAGCTGGGGACAGGGAGACTATGGCTACACCTTC.

This rearrangement joins TRBV14 to TRBJ2-1, with 7 bases that match TRBD2. Looked up from germline, CDR1 is SGHDN and CDR2 is FVKESK. V gave up 1 base and J gave up 15 bases; unmatched junction bases: 15. The CDR3 consists of 15 residues. CDR3 sequence: CASSQATLAGRGVFF. CDR3 nucleotides: TGTGCCAGCAGCCAAGCGACCTTAGCGGGTCGAGGGGTGTTCTTC.

This chain's CDR3 is CASSPRAESYEQYF. Here the CDR3 DNA reads TGTGCCAGCAGCCCTCGGGCCGAGTCCTACGAGCAGTACTTC. V usage is TRBV7-2 and J usage is TRBJ2-7; D is uncertain. V lost 5 bases to trimming and J lost 1 base, with 12 bases between them. Germline V CDR1 and CDR2: SGHTA, FQGNSA. The CDR3 contains 14 residues.

The rearrangement links TRBV5-1 to TRBJ2-3, with 8 nucleotides matching TRBD2. J gave up 2 bases and V 0 bases, and 2 bases lay outside the gene matches. CDR3 size: 15 residues. Germline V gene lookup returns CDR1 SGHRS and CDR2 YFSETQ. The CDR3 region is CASSLVAGNTDTQYF. The CDR3 DNA reads as TGCGCCAGCAGCTTGGTAGCGGGGAACACAGATACGCAGTATTTT. Looking up the rest from reference TRBV5-1 and TRBJ2-3 gives the full variable domain: KAGVTQTPRYLIKTRGQQVTLSCSPISGHRSVSWYQQTPGQGLQFLFEYFSETQRNKGNFPGRFSGRQFSNSRSEMNVSTLELGDSALYLCASSLVAGNTDTQYFGPGTRLTVL.

The chain uses TRBV4-2 and TRBJ2-1; 9 bases fit TRBD2. The junction had 4 bases not matched to a gene; V was cut back by 0 bases and J by 7 bases. Germline lookup yields CDR1 LGHNA and CDR2 YNFKEQ. There are 15 residues in the CDR3. The CDR3 sequence is CASSQDAGGLNEQFF. CDR3 bases: TGTGCCAGCAGCCAAGATGCGGGGGGGCTTAATGAGCAGTTCTTC.

The chain has TRBV18 and TRBJ2-1, with D perhaps matching TRBD2 (5 bases). CDR1 is KGHSH, CDR2 LQKENI, per germline. The CDR3 has 14 residues. V shed 6 bases and J shed 8 bases, with 17 bases lying between them. The CDR3 sequence: CASSIRSGIDEQFF. Written as DNA, the CDR3 is TGTGCCAGCTCCATCCGATCGGGGATCGATGAGCAGTTCTTC.

The rearrangement joins TRBV6-6 to TRBJ2-3; TRBD1 matches 9 bases. Germline V gives CDR1 MNHNY, CDR2 SVGAGI (reference sequence). Trimming removed 0 bases from V and 2 bases from J; junction bases left unmatched: 3. This CDR3 is built from 16 residues. DNA for the CDR3: TGTGCCAGCAGTTACTCCGGGACAGGGATCACAGATACGCAGTATTTT. Encoded protein: CASSYSGTGITDTQYF.

V and J are TRBV2 and TRBJ2-7; D not certain. Looked up from germline, CDR1 is SNHLY and CDR2 is FYNNEI. The CDR3 runs 11 residues. With 4 bases removed from V and 5 bases from J, the gap between germline ends came to 6 bases. The chain's CDR3 is CASSVSNEQYF. The CDR3 DNA sequence: TGTGCCAGCAGTGTTTCCAACGAGCAGTACTTC.

The chain combines TRBV5-4 with TRBJ2-2; maybe TRBD1 (6 bases). Germline CDR1 SGHNT, CDR2 YYREEE (reference sequence). V gave up 0 bases and J gave up 0 bases, with 12 bases separating them. The CDR3 has 17 residues. The CDR3 is CASSLAFGTTNTGELFF. In nucleotides, the CDR3 is TGTGCCAGCAGCTTGGCTTTCGGGACAACGAACACCGGGGAGCTGTTTTTT.

The CDR3 DNA reads TGTGCCAGCAGCATAGGGACAGTTTTCTACGAGCAGTACTTC. Amino acid sequence: CASSIGTVFYEQYF. V is TRBV11-2 and J is TRBJ2-7; TRBD1 aligns across 7 bases. The CDR3 is 14 residues long. The V gene end was trimmed by 5 bases and the J gene end by 3 bases; junction bases not matched to a gene: 7. From germline, CDR1 is SGHAT and CDR2 FQNNGV.

The J gene is TRBJ1-1, the V gene TRBV2; D is perhaps TRBD1 (6 bases). CDR1 SNHLY and CDR2 FYNNEI come from the germline V gene. This CDR3 spans 12 amino acids. V gave up 9 bases and J gave up 0 bases, with 8 bases separating them. CDR3: CARRQVNTEAFF. The CDR3 nucleotides read TGTGCCAGAAGACAGGTGAACACTGAAGCTTTCTTT.

This chain links TRBV12-5 with TRBJ1-2, with 12 nucleotides matching TRBD1. CDR3 length: 13 amino acids. Germline V gives CDR1 LGHNT, CDR2 FRNRAP. Trimming cost V 11 bases and J 3 bases; bases outside gene matches: 4. Here the CDR3 reads CAGTGGPDYGYTF. CDR3 sequence (DNA): TGTGCTGGGACAGGGGGCCCAGACTATGGCTACACCTTC.

The chain links TRBV19 to TRBJ2-7; D tentatively fits TRBD1 or TRBD2 (5 bases each). V was shortened by 2 bases and J by 7 bases, with 21 bases between the two germline ends. The germline V gene encodes CDR1 LNHDA and CDR2 SQIVND (reference sequence). The CDR3 extends over 16 amino acids. The CDR3 coding sequence is TGTGCCAGTAGTATACCACATTTTGGGACCTCGGGGGAGCAGTACTTC. It specifies CASSIPHFGTSGEQYF.

The J gene is TRBJ2-1, the V gene TRBV2; D is unresolved. Trimming removed 2 bases from V and 7 bases from J, with 6 bases in between. This CDR3 is built from 12 residues. The germline CDR1 and CDR2 sequences are SNHLY and FYNNEI. This CDR3 is CASSETLNEQFF. The CDR3 DNA is TGTGCCAGCAGTGAAACTTTGAATGAGCAGTTCTTC.

This rearrangement joins TRBV6-4 to TRBJ2-7, with D uncertain. Germline CDR1 reads MRHNA; CDR2 reads SNTAGT. The CDR3 consists of 15 residues. V lost 5 bases to trimming and J lost 2 bases, with 16 bases between them. The CDR3 loop reads CASSPSEVGPYEQYF. The DNA of the CDR3 is TGTGCCAGCAGTCCTTCTGAGGTGGGCCCCTACGAGCAGTACTTC.

The chain has TRBV5-4 and TRBJ1-1; 10 bases agree with TRBD1. This CDR3 comprises 17 residues. V was pared by 0 bases and J by 2 bases, with 7 bases of the junction left unmatched. Germline V gene data show CDR1 as SGHNT and CDR2 as YYREEE (reference sequence). The CDR3 nucleotides read TGTGCCAGCAGCTTGGTGAGGGGACAGGGGAGAAACACTGAAGCTTTCTTT. Translating it yields CASSLVRGQGRNTEAFF. Using reference TRBV5-4 and TRBJ1-1 for the parts outside the CDR3, the full variable domain is ETGVTQSPTHLIKTRGQQVTLRCSSQSGHNTVSWYQQALGQGPQFIFQYYREEENGRGNFPPRFSGLQFPNYSSELNVNALELDDSALYLCASSLVRGQGRNTEAFFGQGTRLTVV.

The gene calls are TRBV7-9 and TRBJ1-1, with TRBD1 identical over 7 bases. The ends lost 1 base at V and 5 bases at J; junction bases unmatched: 7. Germline CDR1 reads SEHNR; CDR2 reads FQNEAQ (reference sequence). The CDR3 runs to 15 residues. The CDR3 sequence is CASSLVTRGWTEAFF. The DNA of the CDR3 is TGTGCCAGCAGCTTAGTTACCAGGGGGTGGACTGAAGCTTTCTTT.

The gene calls are TRBV9 and TRBJ2-5; 8 nucleotides line up with TRBD1. The CDR3 length is 14 residues. The germline V gene encodes CDR1 SGDLS and CDR2 YYNGEE. Trimming removed 2 bases from V and 1 base from J; junction bases left unmatched: 1. The CDR3 nucleotides are TGTGCCAGCAGCGTCCAGGGGGCCCAAGAGACCCAGTACTTC. It yields the protein CASSVQGAQETQYF.

In this sample, this clone turned up once. This chain uses TRBV29-1 with TRBJ2-1, with D perhaps matching TRBD2 (6 bases). CDR1 is SQVTM and CDR2 is ANQGSEA in the germline V gene. With 3 bases removed from V and 3 bases from J, the gap between germline ends came to 12 bases. CDR3 length equals 14 residues. The CDR3 bases are TGCAGCGTTGACGGGAGCTGGGGCTACAATGAGCAGTTCTTC. Its protein is CSVDGSWGYNEQFF.

This chain joins TRBV7-9 and TRBJ1-6; D possibly corresponds to TRBD1 (5 bases). The CDR3 runs 16 residues. V was shortened by 1 base and J by 9 bases, with 16 bases between the two germline ends. Germline loops: CDR1 SEHNR, CDR2 FQNEAQ (reference sequence). CDR3 DNA sequence: TGTGCCAGCAGCTTAGGGGGGGAACATTTCGCTTCACCCCTCCACTTT. Its translation is CASSLGGEHFASPLHF.

This chain connects TRBV4-1 to TRBJ1-1; D remains unclear. The CDR3 is 14 residues long. Trimming took 1 base from V and 8 from J, leaving 14 bases between them. Germline V CDR1 and CDR2: MGHRA, YSYEKL. The CDR3 protein is CASSQVPESGEAFF. CDR3 DNA: TGCGCCAGCAGCCAAGTTCCGGAATCCGGGGAAGCTTTCTTT.

The chain uses TRBV6-5 and TRBJ2-1; D perhaps matches TRBD2 (7 bases). From germline, CDR1 is MNHEY and CDR2 SVGAGI. Trimming shortened V by 7 bases and J by 2 bases, and 12 bases separated the two germline ends. The CDR3 has 14 amino acids. The CDR3 DNA reads as TGTGCCAGCATTCGGGGGGCCCCCTACAATGAGCAGTTCTTC. Protein product: CASIRGAPYNEQFF.